This TCR beta chain was recorded in a study of blood T cells in healthy people across ages. The sample, about 10 milliliters of peripheral blood, was drawn from each donor. Trimming pared 3 bases from V and 0 bases from J, leaving 10 bases between. CDR1 DFQATT and CDR2 SNEGSKA come from the germline V gene (reference sequence). The CDR3 is 14 amino acids. Points from the study as a whole: It was not known whether donors were CMV positive (a possible confounder of expanded clonotype changes).

Remarks on this clonotype: Its antigen remains unidentified.

Together with a sample-barcoded 5' primer, a J-beta primer mix was included in a second PCR lasting about 6 to 11 cycles. Each of the samples gave a minimum of 2.5 million paired-end reads that contained CDR3. TCRdb passed the 5' RACE reads through MiXCR, listing each CDR3 protein once. The table shows 800,000 or so distinct CDR3 sequences, with less than 60% occurring only once. Sequenced input: blood. This clonotype was sampled from an elderly man in good health. The chain links TRBV20-1 to TRBJ2-3; D may be TRBD1 or TRBD2 (5 bases each). For the CDR3, the DNA is TGCAGTGCTAGGAGGGGAGTTAGCACAGATACGCAGTATTTT. Translated: CSARRGVSTDTQYF.